Presented here are 17 T cell receptor beta chains from one specimen sequenced in a study of shared clonotypes between healthy human individuals (TCRdb year 2020). The library was produced with the immunoSEQ multiplex PCR assay. Here the immuneACCESS table is served through TCRdb, limited to in-frame sequences with V and J called. Missing clones are a known gap in these copies; in checked studies unresolved V genes cover under half, and the rest lacks a known reason. Within this sample are hundreds of thousands of clones, with more than 85% of them counted one time only. The ten largest clones capture 20% to 30% of the sample. CD8 naive samples were CD45RO-negative cells positively selected for CCR7, giving a CD45RA+CCR7+ population that excluded TemRA cells. The sample consisted of naive CD8+ T cells sorted from blood. Explained via the paper, the cell subset or site label denotes: CD45RA+CCR7+. All receptors come from a man aged 25 to 40 in good health.

The chain couples TRBV5-1 to TRBJ1-2, with no clear D. The V gene lost 4 bases and the J gene lost 8 bases, with 15 bases spanning the gap. The V gene's germline CDR1 is SGHRS and CDR2 YFSETQ. There are 13 residues in the CDR3. The CDR3 bases are TGCGCCAGCAGCCAGGCGGCCGGAAAAGGCTACACCTTC. Protein product: CASSQAAGKGYTF.

As regards this clone: A much larger clone lies one base from this, so it may be a read error. The same CDR3 is also encoded by other DNA sequences in this sample. J is TRBJ2-7 and V is TRBV25-1, with D unclear. CDR1 is MGHDK, CDR2 SYGVNS, per germline. The length of the CDR3 is 11 residues. The V and J ends lost 2 bases and 2 bases respectively, with 1 base between them. CDR3 sequence: CASSEAYEQYF. In DNA, the CDR3 is TGTGCCAGCAGTGAAGCCTACGAGCAGTACTTC.

V and J are TRBV19 and TRBJ2-7; 9 bases are a match to TRBD1. V trimming: 6 bases; J trimming: 5 bases; junction bases outside the gene matches: 20. This CDR3 is 18 amino acids long. Germline CDR1 is LNHDA and CDR2 is SQIVND (reference sequence). The CDR3, as DNA: TGTGCCAGTAGGCCTACCGGGACAGGGTCTGTCCGTGGTCACGAGCAGTACTTC. This sequence encodes CASRPTGTGSVRGHEQYF. Looking up the rest from reference TRBV19 and TRBJ2-7 gives the full variable domain: DGGITQSPKYLFRKEGQNVTLSCEQNLNHDAMYWYRQDPGQGLRLIYYSQIVNDFQKGDIAEGYSVSREKKESFPLTVTSAQKNPTAFYLCASRPTGTGSVRGHEQYFGPGTRLTVT.

This chain uses TRBV7-6 with TRBJ1-4, with unresolved D. The V end lost 5 bases, the J end lost 3 bases, and 7 bases lay between the germline ends. CDR3 length: 13 residues. Germline CDR1 and CDR2: SGHVS and FNYEAQ. The CDR3 loop is CASSQQSNEKLFF. The CDR3 DNA reads as TGTGCCAGCAGCCAACAGTCTAATGAAAAACTGTTTTTT.

This rearrangement joins TRBV4-3 to TRBJ2-1; no clear D gene. V lost 1 base, J lost 0 bases, and 10 bases lay in between. CDR1 is LGHNA and CDR2 is YSLEER in the germline V gene. This CDR3 is 16 amino acids long. CDR3 loop: CASSQAAKSSYNEQFF. The CDR3 bases are TGCGCCAGCAGCCAAGCGGCAAAGAGCTCCTACAATGAGCAGTTCTTC.

This clone was detected once. This chain joins TRBV10-3 and TRBJ2-1, with 7 bases lining up with TRBD1. The germline gives CDR1 ENHRY, CDR2 SYGVKD. V gave up 8 bases and J gave up 5 bases; unmatched junction bases: 3. This CDR3 has 12 amino acids. CDR3 DNA: TGTGCCATCGAAACAGGGGACAATGAGCAGTTCTTC. Protein product: CAIETGDNEQFF.

V gene TRBV5-1 combines with J gene TRBJ1-3; weak D call: TRBD1 (5 bases). Between the trimmed V and J ends, which lost 1 base and 2 bases, there was a span of 10 bases. The CDR3 has 15 residues. Germline CDR1 and CDR2: SGHRS and YFSETQ. The CDR3 DNA reads as TGCGCCAGCAGCTTGTTGGGACCTACTGGAAACACCATATATTTT. Translated: CASSLLGPTGNTIYF. The variable domain in full, completed from reference TRBV5-1 and TRBJ1-3, reads KAGVTQTPRYLIKTRGQQVTLSCSPISGHRSVSWYQQTPGQGLQFLFEYFSETQRNKGNFPGRFSGRQFSNSRSEMNVSTLELGDSALYLCASSLLGPTGNTIYFGEGSWLTVV.

The chain has TRBV7-2 and TRBJ2-7, with 7 bases matching TRBD2. V was clipped by 0 bases and J by 0 bases; unmatched bases: 5. The V gene's germline CDR1 is SGHTA and CDR2 FQGNSA. The CDR3 loop spans 16 amino acids. The CDR3 loop is CASSLAPSGGSYEQYF. CDR3 nucleotides: TGTGCCAGCAGCTTAGCGCCTAGCGGTGGCTCCTACGAGCAGTACTTC.

The V and J genes are TRBV13 and TRBJ2-7; D might be TRBD1 (5 bases). Germline loops: CDR1 PRHDT, CDR2 FYEKMQ (reference sequence). The CDR3 has 12 residues. V lost 0 bases, J lost 6 bases, and 6 bases lay in between. CDR3 DNA sequence: TGTGCCAGCAGCTTAGGCAGGGTCGAGCAGTACTTC. It is translated as CASSLGRVEQYF.

This clone appeared a few times. The chain recombines TRBV27 with TRBJ2-7, with 12 bases identical to TRBD1. The CDR3 contains 15 residues. CDR1 is MNHEY, CDR2 SMNVEV, per germline (reference sequence). Germline trimming cut 6 bases from V and 5 bases from J; bases unmatched to any gene: 8. Written as DNA, the CDR3 is TGTGCCAGCAGGGGCGGGACAGGGGGCTTCCACGAGCAGTACTTC. Translating it yields CASRGGTGGFHEQYF.

The chain carries TRBV5-6 and TRBJ2-7, with D unresolved. CDR1 SGHDT and CDR2 YYEEEE come from the germline V gene. The V and J ends lost 3 bases and 2 bases respectively, with 9 bases between them. The CDR3 contains 13 residues. CDR3 residues: CASSWTQPYEQYF. For the CDR3, the DNA is TGTGCCAGCAGCTGGACCCAGCCCTACGAGCAGTACTTC.

The chain joins TRBV6-1 to TRBJ2-7; D is uncertain. The CDR3 is 13 amino acids. V shed 5 bases and J shed 3 bases, with 11 bases lying between them. Germline V CDR1 and CDR2: MNHNS, SASEGT. In nucleotides, the CDR3 is TGTGCCAGCAGTCCGAGGTCCTTCTACGAGCAGTACTTC. Translating gives CASSPRSFYEQYF.

There are a few counts of this clone. This chain joins TRBV5-6 and TRBJ1-2; 7 bases are a match to TRBD1. The length of the CDR3 is 15 residues. Germline assignment: CDR1 SGHDT and CDR2 YYEEEE. The trim removed 0 bases at V and 11 bases at J, leaving 13 bases unmatched. The CDR3 loop is CASSLVGQDDFRYTF. The CDR3 nucleotides read TGTGCCAGCAGCTTGGTTGGACAGGACGACTTCCGTTACACCTTC.

This chain connects TRBV5-1 to TRBJ2-7; TRBD2 matches at 11 bases. V dropped 6 bases and J dropped 3; count of bases not matched to a gene: 5. The CDR3 sequence is 14 residues long. Germline values: CDR1 SGHRS, CDR2 YFSETQ. The CDR3 reads CASNYGTSGYEQYF. In nucleotides, the CDR3 is TGCGCCAGCAACTACGGGACTAGCGGCTACGAGCAGTACTTC.

The genes are TRBV7-9 and TRBJ2-7; 7 bases align to TRBD2. Germline assignment: CDR1 SEHNR and CDR2 FQNEAQ (reference sequence). The J segment lost 4 bases and the V segment lost 5 bases, leaving 14 bases of the junction unmatched. CDR3 length: 16 residues. The CDR3 spells CASSPYPGGGGYEQYF. The CDR3 nucleotides are TGTGCCAGCAGCCCCTATCCGGGAGGTGGAGGGTACGAGCAGTACTTC.

This chain uses TRBV15 with TRBJ1-1; tentatively, D is TRBD1 (5 bases). Trimming pared 0 bases from V and 1 base from J, leaving 18 bases between. The CDR3 sequence is 18 residues long. CDR1 LNHNV and CDR2 YYDKDF come from the germline V gene (reference sequence). The CDR3 loop reads CATSRDYMGGRENTEAFF. In nucleotides, the CDR3 is TGTGCCACCAGCAGAGATTACATGGGAGGCAGGGAGAACACTGAAGCTTTCTTT. Using reference TRBV15 and TRBJ1-1 for the parts outside the CDR3, the full variable domain is DAMVIQNPRYQVTQFGKPVTLSCSQTLNHNVMYWYQQKSSQAPKLLFHYYDKDFNNEADTPDNFQSRRPNTSFCFLDIRSPGLGDTAMYLCATSRDYMGGRENTEAFFGQGTRLTVV.

The rearrangement joins TRBV7-9 to TRBJ2-1; 13 nucleotides line up with TRBD2. Germline V gene lookup returns CDR1 SEHNR and CDR2 FQNEAQ (reference sequence). The CDR3 runs to 13 residues. Trimming at V came to 10 bases and at J to 6 bases, leaving 3 bases not matched to a gene. CDR3 sequence: CAILAGGVNEQFF. The CDR3 DNA reads TGTGCCATACTAGCGGGAGGGGTCAATGAGCAGTTCTTC.